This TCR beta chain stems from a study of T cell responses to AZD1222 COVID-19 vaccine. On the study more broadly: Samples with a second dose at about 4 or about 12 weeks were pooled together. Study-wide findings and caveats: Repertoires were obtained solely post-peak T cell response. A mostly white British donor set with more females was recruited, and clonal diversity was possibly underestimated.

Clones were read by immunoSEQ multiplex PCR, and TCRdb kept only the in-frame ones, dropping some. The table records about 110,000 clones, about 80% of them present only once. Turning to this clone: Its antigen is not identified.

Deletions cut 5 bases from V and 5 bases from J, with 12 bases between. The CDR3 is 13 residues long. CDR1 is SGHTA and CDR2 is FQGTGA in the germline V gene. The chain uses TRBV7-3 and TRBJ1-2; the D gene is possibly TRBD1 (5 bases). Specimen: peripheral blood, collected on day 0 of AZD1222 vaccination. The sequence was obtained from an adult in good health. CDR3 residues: CASSPGTGYGYTF. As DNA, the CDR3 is TGTGCCAGCAGCCCCGGGACCGGGTATGGCTACACCTTC.